This T cell receptor (beta chain) stems from a study of T cell responses to AZD1222 COVID-19 vaccine. TCRdb keeps only in-frame clones here, not all; method: immunoSEQ multiplex PCR. This table has 95,000 to 100,000 clones, about 90% appearing once. Note on this clone: Antigen: not known. This sample also contains other DNA sequences that code for the same CDR3.

Notes on the study in general: White British people made up most donors, females outnumbered males, and clonal diversity was possibly underestimated. Following two doses of AZD1222, Spike-specific TCR breadth and depth rose. Targets within unmutated variant regions were reportedly found for nearly half of spike-specific TCRs. The span of vaccine-associated CD4 TCRs extended across spike, with dominance at 160-218 and 743-854.

The CDR3 is 14 residues long. Germline V gene data show CDR1 as MNHNS and CDR2 as SASEGT. The V and J ends lost 3 bases and 0 bases respectively, with 5 bases between them. The clonotype comes from an adult who received the AZD1222 COVID-19 vaccine. V gene TRBV6-1 combines with J gene TRBJ2-2; unclear D gene. Sample: peripheral blood, taken 28 days after the second AZD1222 dose. CDR3 bases: TGTGCCAGCAGTGAGGTCCCGAACACCGGGGAGCTGTTTTTT. This codes for CASSEVPNTGELFF.